This TCR beta chain came from a study of OX40 agonist ivuxolimab in advanced cancers. Looking at the study overall: Patients got intravenous ivuxolimab at 0.01 to 10 mg/kg every 2 weeks. The mean age was approximately 60 years, ranging from about 23 to 85, with around four fifths of participants male. Checkpoint inhibitors had been given previously to 40% of patients.

This clone has a single count. The antigen is not known. CDR3 length: 13 amino acids. V trimming: 10 bases; J trimming: 6 bases; junction bases outside the gene matches: 9. Germline V gene lookup returns CDR1 MNHNS and CDR2 SASEGT. Notes on the study in general: What antigens the expanded peripheral T cells recognized was never established.

This table comes from immunoSEQ multiplex PCR, and its TCRdb copy is limited to in-frame clones, with some not included. The sample holds about 72,000 clones, about 87% seen once. This TCR was sampled from an adult with an advanced solid tumor such as melanoma, head and neck, liver or kidney cancer. This chain joins TRBV6-1 and TRBJ2-7; TRBD1 agrees at 10 bases. This specimen was CD4+ or CD8+ T cells sorted from blood, taken in a trial of the OX40 agonist ivuxolimab. The DNA of the CDR3 is TGTGCCACCGGGACAGGGGTTCGTCGCGAGCAGTACTTC. Protein product: CATGTGVRREQYF.